This TCR beta chain comes out of a study of blood T cell repertoires in COVID-19. Whole-study context: Acute and convalescent COVID-19 specimens originated in the United States, Italy and Spain. Nucleic acid was either cDNA or gDNA, and it came from T cells, B-cell-depleted T cells, or PBMCs.

Germline V lookup: CDR1 MDHEN, CDR2 SYDVKM. Trimming removed 4 bases at V and 1 base at J, with 12 bases between. CDR3 length equals 15 residues. Study processing details: The assay estimated nucleated cells by amplifying reference gene primers. Assay used: immunoSEQ multiplex PCR; TCRdb lists only in-frame clones, some missing. V and J calls plus clone size are reproduced from that table; the DNA served to infer D and trimming. The repertoire holds roughly 59,000 clones, with around four fifths as singletons. This clone was seen only once. This chain uses TRBV28 with TRBJ2-3; D perhaps matches TRBD2 (5 bases). Sequenced input: peripheral blood. The TCR comes from an elderly man with acute or convalescent COVID-19. The CDR3 loop reads CASSSGAAGTDTQYF. In DNA form, the CDR3 reads TGTGCCAGCAGTTCCGGAGCGGCGGGCACAGATACGCAGTATTTT.